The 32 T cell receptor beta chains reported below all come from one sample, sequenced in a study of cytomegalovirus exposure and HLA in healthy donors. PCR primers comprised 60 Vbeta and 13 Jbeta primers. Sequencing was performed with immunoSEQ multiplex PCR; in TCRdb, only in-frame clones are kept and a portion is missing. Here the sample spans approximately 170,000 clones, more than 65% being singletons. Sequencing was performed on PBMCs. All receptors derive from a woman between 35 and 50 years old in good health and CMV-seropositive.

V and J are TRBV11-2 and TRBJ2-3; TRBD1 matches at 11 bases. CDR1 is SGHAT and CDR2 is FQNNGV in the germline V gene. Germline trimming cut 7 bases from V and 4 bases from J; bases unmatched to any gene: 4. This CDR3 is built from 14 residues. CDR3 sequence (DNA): TGTGCCAGCATTTGGGACAGGGGGGCAGATACGCAGTATTTT. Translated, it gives CASIWDRGADTQYF.

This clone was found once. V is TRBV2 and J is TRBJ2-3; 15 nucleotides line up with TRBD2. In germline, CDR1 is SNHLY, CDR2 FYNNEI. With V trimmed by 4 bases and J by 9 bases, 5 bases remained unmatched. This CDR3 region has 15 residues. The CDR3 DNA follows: TGTGCCAGCAGTGCGATGGGACTAGCGGGAGGCACGCAGTATTTT. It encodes CASSAMGLAGGTQYF.

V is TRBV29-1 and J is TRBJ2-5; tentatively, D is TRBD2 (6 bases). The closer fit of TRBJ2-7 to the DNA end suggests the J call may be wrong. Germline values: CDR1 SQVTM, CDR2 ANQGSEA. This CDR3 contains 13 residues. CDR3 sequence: CSVLGGSSYEQYF. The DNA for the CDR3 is TGCAGCGTACTGGGGGGTTCGTCCTACGAGCAGTACTTC.

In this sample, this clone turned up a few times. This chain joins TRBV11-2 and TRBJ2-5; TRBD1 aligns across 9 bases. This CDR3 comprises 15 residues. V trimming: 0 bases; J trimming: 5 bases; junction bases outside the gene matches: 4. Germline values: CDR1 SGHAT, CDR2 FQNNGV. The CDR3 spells CASSLDGTGQETQYF. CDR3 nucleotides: TGTGCCAGCAGCTTAGACGGGACAGGGCAGGAGACCCAGTACTTC. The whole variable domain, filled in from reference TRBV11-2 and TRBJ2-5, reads EAGVAQSPRYKIIEKRQSVAFWCNPISGHATLYWYQQILGQGPKLLIQFQNNGVVDDSQLPKDRFSAERLKGVDSTLKIQPAKLEDSAVYLCASSLDGTGQETQYFGPGTRLLVL.

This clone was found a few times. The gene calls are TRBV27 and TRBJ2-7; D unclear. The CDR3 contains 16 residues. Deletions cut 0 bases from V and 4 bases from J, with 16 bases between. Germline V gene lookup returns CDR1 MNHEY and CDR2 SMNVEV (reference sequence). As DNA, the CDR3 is TGTGCCAGCAGTTTATCTTCGAACCCAGGTCGGTACGAGCAGTACTTC. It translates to CASSLSSNPGRYEQYF.

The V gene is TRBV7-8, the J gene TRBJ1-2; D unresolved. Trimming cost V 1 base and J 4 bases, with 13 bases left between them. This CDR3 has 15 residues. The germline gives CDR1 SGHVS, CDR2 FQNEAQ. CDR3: CASSLDGRDRYGYTF. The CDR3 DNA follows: TGTGCCAGCAGCTTAGACGGGAGAGACCGCTATGGCTACACCTTC. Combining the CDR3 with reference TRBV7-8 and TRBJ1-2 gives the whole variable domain GAGVSQSPRYKVAKRGQDVALRCDPISGHVSLFWYQQALGQGPEFLTYFQNEAQLDKSGLPSDRFFAERPEGSVSTLKIQRTQQEDSAVYLCASSLDGRDRYGYTFGSGTRLTVV.

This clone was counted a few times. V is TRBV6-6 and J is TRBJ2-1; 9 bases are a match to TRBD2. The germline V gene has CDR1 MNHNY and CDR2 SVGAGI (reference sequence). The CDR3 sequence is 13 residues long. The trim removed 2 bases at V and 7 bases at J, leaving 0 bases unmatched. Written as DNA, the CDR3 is TGTGCCAGCAGTTACACTAGCGGGAATGAGCAGTTCTTC. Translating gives CASSYTSGNEQFF.

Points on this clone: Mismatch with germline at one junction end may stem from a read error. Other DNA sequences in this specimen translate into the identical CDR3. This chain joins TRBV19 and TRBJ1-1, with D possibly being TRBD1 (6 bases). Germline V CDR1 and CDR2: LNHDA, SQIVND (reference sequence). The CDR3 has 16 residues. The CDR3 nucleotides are TGTGCCAGTAGCCGAACTCACAGGGTGGCGAACACTGAAGCTTTCTTC. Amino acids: CASSRTHRVANTEAFF.

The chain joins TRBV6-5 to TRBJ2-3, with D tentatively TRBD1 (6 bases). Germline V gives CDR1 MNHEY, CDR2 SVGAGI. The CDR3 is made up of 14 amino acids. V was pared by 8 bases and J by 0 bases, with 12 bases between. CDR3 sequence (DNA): TGTGCCAGCTCTTACAGGGCCAGCACAGATACGCAGTATTTT. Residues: CASSYRASTDTQYF.

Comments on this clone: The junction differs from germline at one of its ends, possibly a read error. The CDR3 region is CASSLRIDTLSDGYPF. CDR3 coding DNA: TGTGCCAGCAGCTTAAGGATTGACACATTATCAGATGGCTACCCCTTC. This chain joins TRBV7-8 and TRBJ1-2; D remains ambiguous. The CDR3 covers 16 residues. From germline, CDR1 is SGHVS and CDR2 FQNEAQ.

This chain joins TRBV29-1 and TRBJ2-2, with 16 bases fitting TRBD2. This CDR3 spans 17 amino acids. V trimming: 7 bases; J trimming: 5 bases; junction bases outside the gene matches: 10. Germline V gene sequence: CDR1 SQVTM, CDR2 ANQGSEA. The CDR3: CSGAGTSGRAGTGELFF. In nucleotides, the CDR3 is TGCAGCGGCGCCGGGACTAGCGGGAGGGCCGGGACCGGGGAGCTGTTTTTT.

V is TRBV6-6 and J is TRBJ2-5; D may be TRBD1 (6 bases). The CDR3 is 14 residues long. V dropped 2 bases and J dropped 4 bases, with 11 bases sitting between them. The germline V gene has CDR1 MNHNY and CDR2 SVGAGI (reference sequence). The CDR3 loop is CASSYGRGRETQYF. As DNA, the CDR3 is TGTGCCAGCAGTTACGGCAGGGGCCGAGAGACCCAGTACTTC.

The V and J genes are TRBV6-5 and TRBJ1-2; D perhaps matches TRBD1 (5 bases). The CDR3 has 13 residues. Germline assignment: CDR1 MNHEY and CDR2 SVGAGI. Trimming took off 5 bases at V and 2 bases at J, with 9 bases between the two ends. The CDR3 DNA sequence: TGTGCCAGCAGTCTTAGGGGCAACTATGGCTACACCTTC. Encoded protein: CASSLRGNYGYTF.

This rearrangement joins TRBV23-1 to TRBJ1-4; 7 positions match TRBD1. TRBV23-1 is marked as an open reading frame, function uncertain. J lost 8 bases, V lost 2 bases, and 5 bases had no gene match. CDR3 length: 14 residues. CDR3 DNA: TGCGCCAGCAGTCAACCTGAGGACAGGGAAAAACTGTTTTTT. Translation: CASSQPEDREKLFF.

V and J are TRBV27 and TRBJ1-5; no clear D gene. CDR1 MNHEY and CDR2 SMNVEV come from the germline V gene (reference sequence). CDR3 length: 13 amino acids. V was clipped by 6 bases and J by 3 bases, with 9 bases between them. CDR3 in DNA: TGTGCCAGCAGCCTCTCTATCAATCAGCCCCAGCATTTT. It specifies CASSLSINQPQHF.

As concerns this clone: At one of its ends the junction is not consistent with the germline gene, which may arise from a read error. CDR3 coding DNA: TGCGCCAGCAGCACGACGACAGGGGTGGGTGGCTACCCCTTC. Encoded protein: CASSTTTGVGGYPF. The V and J genes are TRBV4-1 and TRBJ1-2; 8 bases are a match to TRBD1. In germline, CDR1 is MGHRA, CDR2 YSYEKL. The CDR3 consists of 14 residues.

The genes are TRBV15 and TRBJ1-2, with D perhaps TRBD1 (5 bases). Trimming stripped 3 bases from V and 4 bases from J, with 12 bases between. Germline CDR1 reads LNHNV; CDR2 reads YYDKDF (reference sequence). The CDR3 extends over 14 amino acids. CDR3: CATSRGQGGYGYTF. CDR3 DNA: TGTGCCACCAGCAGGGGCCAGGGAGGCTATGGCTACACCTTC.

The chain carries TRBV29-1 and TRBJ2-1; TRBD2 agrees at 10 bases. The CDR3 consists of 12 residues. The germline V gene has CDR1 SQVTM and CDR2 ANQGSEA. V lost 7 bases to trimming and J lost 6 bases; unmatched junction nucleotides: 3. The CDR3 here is CSDGLAANEQFF. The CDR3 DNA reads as TGCAGCGACGGACTAGCGGCCAATGAGCAGTTCTTC.

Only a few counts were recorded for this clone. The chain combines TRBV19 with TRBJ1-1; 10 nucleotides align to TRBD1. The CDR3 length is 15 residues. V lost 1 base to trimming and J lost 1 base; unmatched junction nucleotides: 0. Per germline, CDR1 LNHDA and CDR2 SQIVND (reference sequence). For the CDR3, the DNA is TGTGCCAGTAGTATAGGACAGGGGGCGAACACTGAAGCTTTCTTT. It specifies CASSIGQGANTEAFF.

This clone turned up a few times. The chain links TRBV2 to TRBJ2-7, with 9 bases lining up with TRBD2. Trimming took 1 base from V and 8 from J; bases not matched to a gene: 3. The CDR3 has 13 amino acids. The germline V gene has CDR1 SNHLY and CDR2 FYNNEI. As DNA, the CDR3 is TGTGCCAGCAGTGAAGAAGCGGGGGGCCAGCAGTACTTC. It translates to CASSEEAGGQQYF.

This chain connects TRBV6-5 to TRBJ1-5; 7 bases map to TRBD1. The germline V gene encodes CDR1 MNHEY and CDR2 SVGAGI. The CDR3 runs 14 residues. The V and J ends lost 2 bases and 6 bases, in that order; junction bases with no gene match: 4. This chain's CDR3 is CASSYGGGGQPQHF. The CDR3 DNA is TGTGCCAGCAGTTACGGAGGGGGCGGTCAGCCCCAGCATTTT.

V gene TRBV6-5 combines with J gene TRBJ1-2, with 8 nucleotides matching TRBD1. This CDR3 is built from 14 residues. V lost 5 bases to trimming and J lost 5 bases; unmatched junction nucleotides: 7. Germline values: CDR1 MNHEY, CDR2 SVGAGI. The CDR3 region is CASSRDRSSYGYTF. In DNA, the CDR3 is TGTGCCAGCAGTAGGGACAGGAGCTCTTATGGCTACACCTTC.

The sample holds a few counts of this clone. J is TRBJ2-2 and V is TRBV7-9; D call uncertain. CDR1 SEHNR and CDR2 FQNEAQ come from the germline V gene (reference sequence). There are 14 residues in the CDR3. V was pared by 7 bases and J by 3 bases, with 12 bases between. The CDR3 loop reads CASTLFQDTGELFF. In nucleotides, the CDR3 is TGTGCCAGCACCCTTTTCCAGGACACCGGGGAGCTGTTTTTT. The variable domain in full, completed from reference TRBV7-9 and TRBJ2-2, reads DTGVSQNPRHKITKRGQNVTFRCDPISEHNRLYWYRQTLGQGPEFLTYFQNEAQLEKSRLLSDRFSAERPKGSFSTLEIQRTEQGDSAMYLCASTLFQDTGELFFGEGSRLTVL.

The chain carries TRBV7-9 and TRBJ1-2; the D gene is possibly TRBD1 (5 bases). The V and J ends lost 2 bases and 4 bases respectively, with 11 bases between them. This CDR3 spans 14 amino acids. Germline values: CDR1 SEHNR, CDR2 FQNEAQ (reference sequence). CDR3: CASSLQGQGYGYTF. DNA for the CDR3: TGTGCCAGCAGCTTACAGGGCCAGGGCTATGGCTACACCTTC.

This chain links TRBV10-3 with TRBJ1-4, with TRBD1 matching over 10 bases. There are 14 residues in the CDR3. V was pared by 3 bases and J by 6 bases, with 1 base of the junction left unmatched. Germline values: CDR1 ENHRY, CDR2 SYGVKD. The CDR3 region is CAISDGTGDEKLFF. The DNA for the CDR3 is TGTGCCATCAGTGACGGGACAGGGGATGAAAAACTGTTTTTT.

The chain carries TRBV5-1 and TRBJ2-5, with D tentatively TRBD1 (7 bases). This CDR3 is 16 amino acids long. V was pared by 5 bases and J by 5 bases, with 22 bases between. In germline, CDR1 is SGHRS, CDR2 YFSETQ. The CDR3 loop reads CASSSNPGGSRETQYF. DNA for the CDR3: TGCGCCAGCAGTTCGAACCCAGGGGGGTCTCGGGAGACCCAGTACTTC.

The CDR3 bases are TGCGCCAGCACCCTCGACTCGGGACAGTTGAACACTGAAGCTTTCTTT. Encoded protein: CASTLDSGQLNTEAFF. The chain uses TRBV5-1 and TRBJ1-1; 7 positions match TRBD1. Germline V gene lookup returns CDR1 SGHRS and CDR2 YFSETQ. V gave up 6 bases and J gave up 0 bases; unmatched junction bases: 11. The CDR3 sequence is 16 residues long.

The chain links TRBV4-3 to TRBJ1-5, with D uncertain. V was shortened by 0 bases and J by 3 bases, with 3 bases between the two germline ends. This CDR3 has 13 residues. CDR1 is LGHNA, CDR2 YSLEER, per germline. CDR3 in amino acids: CASSQDNNQPQHF. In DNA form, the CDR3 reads TGCGCCAGCAGCCAAGATAACAATCAGCCCCAGCATTTT.

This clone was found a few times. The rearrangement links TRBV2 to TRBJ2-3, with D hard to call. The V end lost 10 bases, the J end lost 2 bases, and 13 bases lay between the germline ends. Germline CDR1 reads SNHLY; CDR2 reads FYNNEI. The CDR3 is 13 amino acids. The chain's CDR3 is CANSIDITDTQYF. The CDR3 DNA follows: TGTGCCAACTCTATTGACATCACAGATACGCAGTATTTT.

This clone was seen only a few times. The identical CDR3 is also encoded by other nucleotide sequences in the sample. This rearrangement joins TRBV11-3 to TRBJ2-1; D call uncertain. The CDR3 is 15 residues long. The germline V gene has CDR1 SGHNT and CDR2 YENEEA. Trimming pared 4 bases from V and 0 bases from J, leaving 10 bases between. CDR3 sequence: CASSSSGSSYNEQFF. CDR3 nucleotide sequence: TGTGCCAGCAGCTCCTCCGGTAGCTCCTACAATGAGCAGTTCTTC.

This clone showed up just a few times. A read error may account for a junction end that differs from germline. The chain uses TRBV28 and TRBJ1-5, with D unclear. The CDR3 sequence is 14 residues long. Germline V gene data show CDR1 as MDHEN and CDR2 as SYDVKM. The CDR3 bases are TGTGCCAGCAGTTTAGCAGGAAGCAATCAGCCCCAGAATTTT. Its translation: CASSLAGSNQPQNF.

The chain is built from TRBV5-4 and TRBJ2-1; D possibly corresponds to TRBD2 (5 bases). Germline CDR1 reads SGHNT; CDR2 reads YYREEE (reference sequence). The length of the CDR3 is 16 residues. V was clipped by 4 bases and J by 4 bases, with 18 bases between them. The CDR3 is CASSPGIPSGYNEQFF. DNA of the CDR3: TGTGCCAGCAGCCCGGGAATCCCCTCAGGATACAATGAGCAGTTCTTC.